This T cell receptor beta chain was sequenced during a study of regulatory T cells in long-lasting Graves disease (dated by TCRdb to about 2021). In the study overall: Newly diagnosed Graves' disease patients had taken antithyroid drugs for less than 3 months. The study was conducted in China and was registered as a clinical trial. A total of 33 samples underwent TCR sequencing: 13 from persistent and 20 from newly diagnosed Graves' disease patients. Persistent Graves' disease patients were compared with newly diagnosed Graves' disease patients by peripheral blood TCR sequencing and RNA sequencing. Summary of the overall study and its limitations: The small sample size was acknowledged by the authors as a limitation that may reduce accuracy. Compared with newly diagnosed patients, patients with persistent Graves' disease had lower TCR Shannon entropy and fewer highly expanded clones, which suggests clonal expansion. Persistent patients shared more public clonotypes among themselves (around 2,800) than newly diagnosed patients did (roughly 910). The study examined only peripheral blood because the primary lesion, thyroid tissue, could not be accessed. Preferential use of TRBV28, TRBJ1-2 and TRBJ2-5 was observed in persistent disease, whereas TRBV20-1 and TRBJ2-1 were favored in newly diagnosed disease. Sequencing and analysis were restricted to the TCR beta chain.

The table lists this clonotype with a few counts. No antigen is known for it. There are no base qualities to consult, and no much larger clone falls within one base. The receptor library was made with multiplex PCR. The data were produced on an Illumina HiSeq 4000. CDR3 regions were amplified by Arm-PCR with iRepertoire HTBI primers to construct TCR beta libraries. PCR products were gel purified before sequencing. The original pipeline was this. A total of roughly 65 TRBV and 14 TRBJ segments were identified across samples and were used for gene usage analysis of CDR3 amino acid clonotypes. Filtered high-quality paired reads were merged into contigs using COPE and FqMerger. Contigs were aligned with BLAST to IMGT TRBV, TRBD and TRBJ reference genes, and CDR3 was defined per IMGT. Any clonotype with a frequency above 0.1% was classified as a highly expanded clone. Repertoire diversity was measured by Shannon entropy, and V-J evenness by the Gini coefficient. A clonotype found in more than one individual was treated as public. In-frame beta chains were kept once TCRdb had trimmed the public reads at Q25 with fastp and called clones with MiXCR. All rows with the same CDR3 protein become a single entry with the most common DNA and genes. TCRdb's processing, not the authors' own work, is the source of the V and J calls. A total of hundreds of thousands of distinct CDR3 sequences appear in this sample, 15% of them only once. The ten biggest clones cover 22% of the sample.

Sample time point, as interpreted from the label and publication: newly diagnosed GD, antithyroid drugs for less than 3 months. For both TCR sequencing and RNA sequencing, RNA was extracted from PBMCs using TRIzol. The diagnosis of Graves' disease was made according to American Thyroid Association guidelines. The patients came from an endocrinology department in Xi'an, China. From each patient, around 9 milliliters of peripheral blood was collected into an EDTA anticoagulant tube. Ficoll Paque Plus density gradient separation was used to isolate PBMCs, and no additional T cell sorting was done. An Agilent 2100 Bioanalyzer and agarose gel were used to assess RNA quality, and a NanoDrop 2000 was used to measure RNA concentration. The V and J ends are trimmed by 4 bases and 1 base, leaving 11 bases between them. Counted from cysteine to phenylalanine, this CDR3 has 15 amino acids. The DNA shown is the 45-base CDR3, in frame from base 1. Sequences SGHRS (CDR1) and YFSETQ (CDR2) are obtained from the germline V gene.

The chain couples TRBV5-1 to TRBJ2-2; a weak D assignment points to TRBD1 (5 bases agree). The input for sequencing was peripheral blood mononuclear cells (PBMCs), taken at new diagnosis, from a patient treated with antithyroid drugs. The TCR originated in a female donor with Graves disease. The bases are TGCGCCAGCAGCAATGATACAGGGAACACCGGGGAGCTGTTTTTT. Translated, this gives CASSNDTGNTGELFF.